These T cell receptor beta chains were read from a single sample in a study of cytomegalovirus exposure and HLA in healthy donors. Sequencing was performed with immunoSEQ multiplex PCR; in TCRdb, only in-frame clones are kept and a portion is missing. Counted here are 200,000 to 250,000 clones, 65% to 85% occurring once; the ten biggest clones make up 2.5% to 3%. The sample comprised PBMCs. All receptors derive from a man aged 30 to 39 in good health and CMV-seronegative. The CDR3 runs from the conserved cysteine through the conserved F or W.

CDR3aa	v_gene	j_gene
CASSVDLRGGAINEQFF	TRBV9	TRBJ2-1
CASSPGTSRGEQFF	TRBV7-2	TRBJ2-1
CASSYSGTRLGAFF	TRBV6-5	TRBJ1-1
CASSGGLAGEGDTQYF	TRBV11-3	TRBJ2-3
CASSFGTGANQPQHF	TRBV5-1	TRBJ1-5
CASSEQATGKNQPQHF	TRBV6-1	TRBJ1-5
CASSSGQGGEKTQYF	TRBV7-2	TRBJ2-5
CASSVGPGGTGRQPQHF	TRBV9	TRBJ1-5
CASSLTGSTGELFF	TRBV13	TRBJ2-2
CASSPTGSPLYGYTF	TRBV18	TRBJ1-2
CASSLTGSIDTEAFF	TRBV7-6	TRBJ1-1
CASSVGRFYEQYF	TRBV2	TRBJ2-7
CASSFFPGGQETQYF	TRBV5-1	TRBJ2-5
CASSYPQGAEETQYF	TRBV6-6	TRBJ2-5
CASSQSSGRSGGDLGVTYNEQFF	TRBV23-1	TRBJ2-1
CASSETTFRTSGDEQFF	TRBV25-1	TRBJ2-1
CAKLGRDSLMPQHF	TRBV5-3	TRBJ1-5
CASSLSDRGSGYTF	TRBV18	TRBJ1-2
CASRSGQPQVQETQYF	TRBV5-4	TRBJ2-5
CASSPYELQASRFF	TRBV18	TRBJ2-1
CASSSRTGWAKNIQYF	TRBV28	TRBJ2-4
CASSLYRYEQYF	TRBV28	TRBJ2-7
CASSRTSGGGEQYF	TRBV7-2	TRBJ2-7
CASRDGTGYHEQYF	TRBV6-5	TRBJ2-7
CASSPPGGFENTQYF	TRBV5-1	TRBJ2-3
CATSRDREARYTF	TRBV15	TRBJ1-2
CASRGGSGTEAFF	TRBV7-8	TRBJ1-1
CASSLDRPMNTEAFF	TRBV7-9	TRBJ1-1
CASSQDGTRGKETQYF	TRBV4-2	TRBJ2-5
CASSLAGQQETQYF	TRBV7-2	TRBJ2-5
CASSSRGGTEAFF	TRBV28	TRBJ1-1
CASSLARGKRIF	TRBV5-6	TRBJ2-1
CASRGVLLNEQYF	TRBV28	TRBJ2-7
CASRAAGGTQPQHF	TRBV27	TRBJ1-5
CASSLGTGRLGKAFF	TRBV5-6	TRBJ1-1
CASSLDFGRGKTEAFF	TRBV11-2	TRBJ1-1
CASTGRGTGSYGYTF	TRBV2	TRBJ1-2
CASSLTGLEKLFF	TRBV7-9	TRBJ1-4
CASSYGSTDTQYF	TRBV6-1	TRBJ2-3
CASSLNRGYTEAFF	TRBV5-1	TRBJ1-1
CASIGGPHEQFF	TRBV2	TRBJ2-1
CSVVDRTGNTIYF	TRBV29-1	TRBJ1-3
CASSLLGGTGELFF	TRBV7-9	TRBJ2-2
CASSSTAGGKNNQPQHF	TRBV28	TRBJ1-5
CASSKDRSNYGYTF	TRBV6-1	TRBJ1-2